The present TCR beta chain was sequenced within a study of CD8 T cells in Susac syndrome. Study as a whole: Blood was drawn from patients with Susac syndrome. At that point, they were therapy-naive, on corticosteroids, or on intravenous immunoglobulin alone. Study outcomes and limitations: Clonal expansion was not observed in the Susac syndrome CD4+ T cell repertoires.

From germline, CDR1 is SNHLY and CDR2 FYNNEI. With V trimmed by 2 bases and J by 3 bases, 5 bases remained unmatched. This CDR3 region has 15 residues. In the case of this clonotype: The antigen is unknown.

Random hexamers served to reverse transcribe roughly 0.45 to 1 ug RNA. TCRdb itself ran the immunoSEQ multiplex PCR reads through MiXCR, one entry per CDR3 protein. The repertoire holds roughly 190,000 distinct CDR3 sequences, around 95% seen once, with 0.098% in the top ten. Sequencing of TCR beta was undertaken in CD8+ and CD4+ T cells derived from blood. The TCR was taken from a human donor with Susac syndrome. The sequenced sample was CD4+ T cells from PBMCs. The chain employs TRBV2 and TRBJ2-5; 8 positions agree with TRBD2. The DNA for the CDR3 is TGTGCCAGCAGTGAAAGAAGCGGGGGTAAAGAGACCCAGTACTTC. It is translated as CASSERSGGKETQYF.